The rows below give T cell receptor beta chains drawn from one sample of a study of PD-L1 blockade in urothelial cancer. Repertoires were generated with immunoSEQ multiplex PCR, while TCRdb's copy carries only in-frame clones and drops some. There are 48,000 or so clones in the sample; 80% to 90% occur only once, and around 10% lies in the top ten. The material was PBMCs, obtained around atezolizumab (anti-PD-L1) treatment. These receptors were taken from a man aged 65 to 79 with urothelial cancer. The CDR3 runs from the conserved cysteine through the conserved F or W. The D gene is left open where the match is weak. Clone size appears in some rows only: once, few, many, or a class for an expanded clone.

TRBV5-6,TRBD2,15,TRBJ2-1,-,CASSLLSGAYNEQFF,TGTGCCAGCAGCTTGCTTAGCGGGGCCTACAATGAGCAGTTCTTC
TRBV19,TRBD2,17,TRBJ2-5,-,CASSPGLAGGPGETQYF,TGTGCCAGTAGTCCAGGACTAGCGGGAGGGCCGGGGGAGACCCAGTACTTC
TRBV10-1,-,16,TRBJ2-1,-,CASSDPGTIAGNEQFF,TGCGCCAGCAGTGACCCCGGGACAATCGCGGGCAATGAGCAGTTCTTC
TRBV5-4,-,15,TRBJ2-1,-,CASSSRGGRGNEQFF,TGTGCCAGCAGCTCAAGGGGGGGGAGAGGTAATGAGCAGTTCTTC
TRBV11-3,-,15,TRBJ2-7,once,CASSLNSGSDYEQYF,TGTGCCAGCAGCTTAAATTCTGGCAGCGACTACGAGCAGTACTTC
TRBV9,TRBD1,14,TRBJ1-5,few,CASSVGQGGQPQHF,TGTGCCAGCAGCGTAGGACAGGGTGGGCAGCCCCAGCATTTT
TRBV28,TRBD1,15,TRBJ2-5,-,CASSLLTGVAETQYF,TGTGCCAGCAGTCTACTGACAGGGGTAGCGGAGACCCAGTACTTC
TRBV9,TRBD1,15,TRBJ2-5,-,CASSGGQGEGETQYF,TGTGCCAGCAGCGGGGGACAGGGGGAAGGGGAGACCCAGTACTTC
TRBV5-1,TRBD2,14,TRBJ2-7,-,CASSIAGGPYEQYF,TGCGCCAGCAGTATCGCGGGAGGGCCGTACGAGCAGTACTTC
TRBV9,TRBD1,15,TRBJ2-5,once,CASSLYGQAEETQYF,TGTGCCAGCAGCCTATACGGACAGGCCGAGGAGACCCAGTACTTC
TRBV10-1,TRBD2,16,TRBJ2-2,-,CASSDPGLARTGELFF,TGCGCCAGCAGCGATCCGGGACTAGCGAGAACCGGGGAGCTGTTTTTT
TRBV7-2,TRBD1,13,TRBJ2-3,-,CAKSRQGEDTQYF,TGTGCCAAATCCCGACAGGGGGAAGATACGCAGTATTTT
TRBV7-9,TRBD1,14,TRBJ2-1,-,CASSSSQGANEQFF,TGTGCCAGCAGCTCATCCCAGGGGGCGAATGAGCAGTTCTTC
TRBV9,TRBD2,15,TRBJ2-2,-,CASSRSGTRGGELFF,TGTGCCAGCAGCCGGAGCGGGACTAGGGGTGGGGAGCTGTTTTTT
TRBV28,-,14,TRBJ2-3,few,CASSLWGQTDTQYF,TGTGCCAGCAGTTTATGGGGGCAGACAGATACGCAGTATTTT
TRBV30,TRBD1,13,TRBJ1-2,-,CAWRGTGAGGYTF,TGTGCCTGGAGAGGGACAGGGGCTGGTGGCTACACCTTC
TRBV19,-,16,TRBJ1-2,-,CASSIGAGGPVYGYTF,TGTGCCAGTAGTATAGGCGCCGGGGGGCCCGTCTATGGCTACACCTTC
TRBV2,-,16,TRBJ2-3,few,CASSEFRESSTDTQYF,TGTGCCAGCAGTGAATTTCGGGAGTCTAGCACAGATACGCAGTATTTT
TRBV2,-,16,TRBJ2-6,-,CASTRDIFSGANVLTF,TGTGCCAGCACCCGGGACATTTTCTCTGGGGCCAACGTCCTGACTTTC
TRBV11-2,-,15,TRBJ2-5,-,CASSLVAGAGETQYF,TGTGCCAGCAGCTTAGTTGCGGGGGCAGGGGAGACCCAGTACTTC
TRBV11-2,TRBD2,15,TRBJ2-2,once,CASSPRTSHTGELFF,TGTGCCAGCAGCCCACGGACTAGCCACACCGGGGAGCTGTTTTTT
TRBV19,-,15,TRBJ1-4,-,CATSLVQGKGEKLFF,TGTGCCACCTCACTGGTACAGGGCAAAGGTGAAAAACTGTTTTTT
TRBV19,-,15,TRBJ2-5,-,CASSILPESQETQYF,TGTGCCAGTAGTATTCTTCCGGAGTCGCAAGAGACCCAGTACTTC
TRBV6-5,-,16,TRBJ1-3,-,CASSYSIGGSGNTIYF,TGTGCCAGCAGTTACTCGATAGGGGGCTCTGGAAACACCATATATTTT
TRBV2,-,14,TRBJ1-1,-,CASTFTGMNTEAFF,TGTGCCAGCACTTTTACAGGGATGAACACTGAAGCTTTCTTT
TRBV29-1,-,16,TRBJ1-2,-,CSVDGLVQGLRVGYTF,TGCAGCGTTGATGGTCTGGTCCAGGGCCTCCGAGTGGGCTACACCTTC
TRBV30,TRBD1,15,TRBJ2-2,-,CAWDRDRAIPGELFF,TGTGCCTGGGACCGGGACAGGGCGATCCCCGGGGAGCTGTTTTTT
TRBV28,-,15,TRBJ1-1,-,CASSFWRTLNTEAFF,TGTGCCAGCAGTTTTTGGCGGACACTGAACACTGAAGCTTTCTTT
TRBV14,-,16,TRBJ1-1,-,CASSQDRAGRGAEAFF,TGTGCCAGCAGCCAAGATCGGGCAGGCAGGGGAGCTGAAGCTTTCTTT
TRBV2,TRBD1,15,TRBJ1-4,-,CASSGYRGRNEKLFF,TGTGCCAGCAGTGGTTACAGGGGTCGGAATGAAAAACTGTTTTTT
TRBV4-1,-,14,TRBJ1-1,few,CASSTLRGWTEAFF,TGCGCCAGCAGCACCCTTAGGGGGTGGACTGAAGCTTTCTTT
TRBV5-1,-,15,TRBJ2-3,-,CASSLLGEPTDTQYF,TGCGCCAGCAGCTTGCTCGGGGAGCCCACAGATACGCAGTATTTT
TRBV28,TRBD1,15,TRBJ2-7,-,CASSLPRTGANEQYF,TGTGCCAGCAGTTTGCCCCGGACAGGGGCTAACGAGCAGTACTTC
TRBV6-6,-,14,TRBJ2-7,-,CASSYGGRKNEQYF,TGTGCCAGCAGTTACGGAGGGCGGAAAAACGAGCAGTACTTC
TRBV5-6,-,14,TRBJ2-1,-,CASSNYLRTNEQFF,TGTGCCAGCAGCAACTACCTACGCACCAATGAGCAGTTCTTC
TRBV6-1,-,17,TRBJ2-6,-,CASSESWGETGANVLTF,TGTGCCAGCAGTGAAAGTTGGGGGGAGACTGGGGCCAACGTCCTGACTTTC
TRBV7-3,-,14,TRBJ2-3,-,CASSPGQSTDTQYF,TGTGCCAGCAGCCCCGGACAGAGCACAGATACGCAGTATTTT
TRBV19,-,13,TRBJ1-2,-,CASSIAQGYGYTF,TGTGCCAGTAGTATAGCCCAGGGCTATGGCTACACCTTC
TRBV29-1,TRBD1,15,TRBJ2-5,-,CSVETGQGARETQYF,TGCAGCGTAGAGACCGGACAGGGGGCACGAGAGACCCAGTACTTC
TRBV11-2,-,11,TRBJ2-5,once,CASMRVETQYF,TGTGCCAGCATGAGAGTGGAGACCCAGTACTTC
TRBV28,-,16,TRBJ1-2,-,CASSPRVGGSNYGYTF,TGTGCCAGCAGCCCCCGGGTTGGGGGCTCCAACTATGGCTACACCTTC